These T cell receptor beta chains were read from a single sample in a study of T cell changes during pregnancy in multiple sclerosis. Sequencing used immunoSEQ multiplex PCR; TCRdb keeps in-frame clones, though not all of them. This table has 79,000 or so clones, around nine tenths appearing once. Sequencing was performed on CD4+ T cells from peripheral blood mononuclear cells, taken before pregnancy. All receptors come from a female donor with multiple sclerosis, enrolled in a pregnancy study. Both conserved end residues are part of each CDR3. The order of the fields is D gene, J gene, clone size, V gene, CDR3 DNA, CDR3 protein. The D gene is left open where the match is weak. Size values are once, few and many counts, or a class for expanded clones, and some rows have none.

D gene: TRBD2; J gene: TRBJ2-5; clone size: .; V gene: TRBV9; CDR3 DNA: TGTGCCAGCAGCGCAGGACTAGCGGGTTTATTAGAAGAGACCCAGTACTTC; CDR3 protein: CASSAGLAGLLEETQYF
D gene: .; J gene: TRBJ1-3; clone size: .; V gene: TRBV19; CDR3 DNA: TGTGCCAGTAGTATAACTGGGGCCGGGACCATATATTTT; CDR3 protein: CASSITGAGTIYF
D gene: .; J gene: TRBJ2-7; clone size: .; V gene: TRBV2; CDR3 DNA: TGTGCCAGCAGGGAGGCCCCCCGCGCCCACGAGCAGTACTTC; CDR3 protein: CASREAPRAHEQYF
D gene: .; J gene: TRBJ2-7; clone size: .; V gene: TRBV5-8; CDR3 DNA: TGTGCCAGCTACGGTTACTACTCCTACGAGCAGTACTTC; CDR3 protein: CASYGYYSYEQYF
D gene: .; J gene: TRBJ2-2; clone size: .; V gene: TRBV9; CDR3 DNA: TGTGCCAGCAGCGTGGAGGGCCGTGGCACCGGGGAGCTGTTTTTT; CDR3 protein: CASSVEGRGTGELFF
D gene: .; J gene: TRBJ2-2; clone size: once; V gene: TRBV9; CDR3 DNA: TGTGCCAGCAGCGTAGAGTCGGGACTCCACACCGGGGAGCTGTTTTTT; CDR3 protein: CASSVESGLHTGELFF
D gene: .; J gene: TRBJ2-2; clone size: .; V gene: TRBV5-4; CDR3 DNA: TGTGCCAGCAGCTTGGGTTATAGGGACACCCCCGGGGAGCTGTTTTTT; CDR3 protein: CASSLGYRDTPGELFF
D gene: TRBD2; J gene: TRBJ2-2; clone size: .; V gene: TRBV4-2; CDR3 DNA: TGTGCCAGCAGCAAGGAAAGCGGGGGGACGAACACCGGGGAGCTGTTTTTT; CDR3 protein: CASSKESGGTNTGELFF
D gene: TRBD1; J gene: TRBJ1-2; clone size: .; V gene: TRBV9; CDR3 DNA: TGTGCCAGCAGCCCCCAGGGGGGCGGCTACACCTTC; CDR3 protein: CASSPQGGGYTF
D gene: TRBD2; J gene: TRBJ2-3; clone size: .; V gene: TRBV5-1; CDR3 DNA: TGCGCCAGCAGCAGCGTTAGCGGGGGGTTACGCACAGATACGCAGTATTTT; CDR3 protein: CASSSVSGGLRTDTQYF
D gene: TRBD2; J gene: TRBJ2-1; clone size: .; V gene: TRBV2; CDR3 DNA: TGTGCCAGCAGTGCCAGGGGACTAGGAGGTAGTGAGCAGTTCTTC; CDR3 protein: CASSARGLGGSEQFF
D gene: .; J gene: TRBJ2-7; clone size: .; V gene: TRBV7-8; CDR3 DNA: TGTGCCAGCAGCTTAGGGGAGTCCTACGAGCAGTACTTC; CDR3 protein: CASSLGESYEQYF
D gene: .; J gene: TRBJ2-5; clone size: .; V gene: TRBV29-1; CDR3 DNA: TGCAGCGTCGAGGGGACTCGGATCGGAGAAAGAGAAGCCCAGTACTTC; CDR3 protein: CSVEGTRIGEREAQYF
D gene: .; J gene: TRBJ2-7; clone size: .; V gene: TRBV9; CDR3 DNA: TGTGCCAGCAGCGTAGTAGGGGAGGAAAGGGGGCGGGACATCAACGAGCAGTACTTC; CDR3 protein: CASSVVGEERGRDINEQYF
D gene: TRBD1; J gene: TRBJ2-2; clone size: .; V gene: TRBV6-5; CDR3 DNA: TGTGCCAGCAGTCGGACAGGTTGGAGCACCGGGGAGCTGTTTTTT; CDR3 protein: CASSRTGWSTGELFF
D gene: .; J gene: TRBJ2-2; clone size: .; V gene: TRBV7-8; CDR3 DNA: TGTGCCAGCAGCTTATCTACCGGGGAGCTGTTTTTT; CDR3 protein: CASSLSTGELFF
D gene: TRBD1; J gene: TRBJ2-5; clone size: once; V gene: TRBV6-1; CDR3 DNA: TGTGCCAGCAGAGATACCGGGACAGGGCAAGAGACCCAGTACTTC; CDR3 protein: CASRDTGTGQETQYF
D gene: .; J gene: TRBJ2-5; clone size: .; V gene: TRBV29-1; CDR3 DNA: TGCAGCATAGGGTGGGGCAGCCAAGAGACCCAGTACTTC; CDR3 protein: CSIGWGSQETQYF